This T cell receptor (beta chain) came from a study of cytomegalovirus exposure and HLA in healthy donors. The V end was cut by 5 bases, the J end by 5 bases, with 18 bases between. This CDR3 region has 15 residues. Germline lookup yields CDR1 SNHLY and CDR2 FYNNEI. The assay was immunoSEQ multiplex PCR, and TCRdb's table has in-frame clones only and misses some. Altogether some 170,000 clones are present, about 86% being singletons, with the ten largest covering about 5.8%. The chain is built from TRBV2 and TRBJ2-5; tentatively, D is TRBD1 or TRBD2 (5 bases each). The receptor's source is a woman aged 25-40 years in good health and CMV-seronegative. Sample: PBMCs. The CDR3 spells CASSLLDKAVETQYF. CDR3 bases: TGTGCCAGCAGTCTCCTGGACAAAGCGGTGGAGACCCAGTACTTC.